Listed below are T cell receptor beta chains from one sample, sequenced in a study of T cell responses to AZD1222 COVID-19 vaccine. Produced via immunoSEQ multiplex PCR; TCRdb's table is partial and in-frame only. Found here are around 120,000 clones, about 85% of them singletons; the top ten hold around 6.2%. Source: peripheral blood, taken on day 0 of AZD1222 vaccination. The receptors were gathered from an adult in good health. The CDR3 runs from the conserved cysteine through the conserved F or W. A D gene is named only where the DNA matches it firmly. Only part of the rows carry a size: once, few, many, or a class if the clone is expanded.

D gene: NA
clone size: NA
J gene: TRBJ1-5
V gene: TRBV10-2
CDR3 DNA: TGCGCCAGCGCCGACAATCACAGGGATTATCAGCCCCAGCATTTT
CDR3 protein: CASADNHRDYQPQHF

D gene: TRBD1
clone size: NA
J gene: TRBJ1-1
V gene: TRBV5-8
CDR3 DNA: TGTGCCAGCACCCCCCCCGACAGGGTCATGAACACTGAAGCTTTCTTT
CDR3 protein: CASTPPDRVMNTEAFF

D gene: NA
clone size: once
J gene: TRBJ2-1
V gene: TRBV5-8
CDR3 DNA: TGTGCCAGCAGCTTCGGGGGGCGCAATGAGCAGTTCTTC
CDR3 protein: CASSFGGRNEQFF

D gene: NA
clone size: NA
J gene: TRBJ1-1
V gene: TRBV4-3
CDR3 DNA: TGCGCCAGCAGCCAAGACCCCCCAGGGATACAGAACACTGAAGCTTTCTTT
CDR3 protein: CASSQDPPGIQNTEAFF

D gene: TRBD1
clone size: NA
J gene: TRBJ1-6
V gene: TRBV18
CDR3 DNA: TGTGCCAGCTCACTACGGGACAGGGGGAAAAACTCACCCCTCCACTTT
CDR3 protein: CASSLRDRGKNSPLHF

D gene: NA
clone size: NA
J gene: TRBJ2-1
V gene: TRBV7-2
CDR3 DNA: TGTGCCAGCAGCTCCCGACAAGGTGAGCAGTTCTTC
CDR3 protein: CASSSRQGEQFF

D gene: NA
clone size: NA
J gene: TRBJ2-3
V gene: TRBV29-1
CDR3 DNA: TGCAGCGTTCGCGACATAGTTGAGTATTTT
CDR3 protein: CSVRDIVEYF

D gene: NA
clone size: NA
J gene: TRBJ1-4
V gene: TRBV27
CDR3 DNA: TGTGCCAGCAGTTTTGGTACAGGCCCTAATGAAAAACTGTTTTTT
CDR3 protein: CASSFGTGPNEKLFF

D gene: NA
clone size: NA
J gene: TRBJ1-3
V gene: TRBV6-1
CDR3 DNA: TGTGCCAGCAGTGTTACGGCAGGGGCGCTGAGGGGAAACACCATATATTTT
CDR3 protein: CASSVTAGALRGNTIYF

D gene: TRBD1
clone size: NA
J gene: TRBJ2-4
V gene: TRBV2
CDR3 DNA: TGTGCCAGCAGTTGGGGACAGGGGGCGAGAAACATTCAGTACTTC
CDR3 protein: CASSWGQGARNIQYF

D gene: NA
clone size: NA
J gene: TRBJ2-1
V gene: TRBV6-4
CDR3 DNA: TGTGCCAGCAGTGACTCCCCGGACAAGCACAATGAGCAGTTCTTC
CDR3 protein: CASSDSPDKHNEQFF

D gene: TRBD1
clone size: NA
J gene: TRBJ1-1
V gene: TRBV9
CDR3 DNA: TGTGCCAGCAGCGCCGGGACAGGGGAGGCTGAAGCTTTCTTT
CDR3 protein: CASSAGTGEAEAFF

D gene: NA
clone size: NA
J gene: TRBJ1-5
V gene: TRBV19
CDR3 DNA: TGTGCCAGTAGCCTGGGAGTAAATAATCATCCCCAGCATTTT
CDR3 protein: CASSLGVNNHPQHF

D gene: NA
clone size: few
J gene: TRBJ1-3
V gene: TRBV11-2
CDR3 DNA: TGTGCCAGCAGCTCAAGCTCTGGAAACACCATATATTTT
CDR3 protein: CASSSSSGNTIYF

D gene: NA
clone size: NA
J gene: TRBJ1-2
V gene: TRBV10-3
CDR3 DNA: TGTGCCATCAGTGAGTCGCGGGGGAGAGGGGAGCATGGCTACACCTTC
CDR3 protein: CAISESRGRGEHGYTF

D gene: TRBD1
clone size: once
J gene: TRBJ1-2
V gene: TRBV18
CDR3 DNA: TGTGCCAGCTCGCCCTTGGACAGGGCGCGTGGCTACACCTTC
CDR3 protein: CASSPLDRARGYTF

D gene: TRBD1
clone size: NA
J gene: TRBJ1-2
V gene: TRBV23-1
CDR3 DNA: TGCGCCAGCGGACTCCCACGGGGAAGGGGGCGAGACTATGGCTACACCTTC
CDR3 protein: CASGLPRGRGRDYGYTF

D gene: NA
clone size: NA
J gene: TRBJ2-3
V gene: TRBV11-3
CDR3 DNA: TGTGCCAGCAGCTTAGAAGGCGGCACAGATACGCAGTATTTT
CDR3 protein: CASSLEGGTDTQYF

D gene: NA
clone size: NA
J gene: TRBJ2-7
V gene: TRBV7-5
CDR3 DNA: TGTGTCAGAAGCTTCACAAAAGCTTGGCAGTACTTC
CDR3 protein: CVRSFTKAWQYF

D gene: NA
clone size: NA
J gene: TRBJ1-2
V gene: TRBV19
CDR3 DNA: TGTGCCAGTAGTGTTGACAGGAAGTATGGCTACACCTTC
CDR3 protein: CASSVDRKYGYTF

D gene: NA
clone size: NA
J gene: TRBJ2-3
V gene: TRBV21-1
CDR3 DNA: TGTGCCAGCAGCAATCATGATAGGAGGTCGATCACAGATACGCAGTATTTT
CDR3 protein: CASSNHDRRSITDTQYF

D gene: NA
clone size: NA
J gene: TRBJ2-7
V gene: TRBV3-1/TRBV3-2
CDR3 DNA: TGTGCCAGCAGCCGGAATGACGAGCAGTACTTC
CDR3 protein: CASSRNDEQYF

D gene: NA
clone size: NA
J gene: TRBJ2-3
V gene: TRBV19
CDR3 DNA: TGTGCCAGTAACACAGGGAGGACAGATACGCAGTATTTT
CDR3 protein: CASNTGRTDTQYF

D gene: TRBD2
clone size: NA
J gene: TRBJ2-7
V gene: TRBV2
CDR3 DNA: TGTGCCACCGCATCAACGGGGGGTTCCTACGAGCAGTACTTC
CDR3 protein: CATASTGGSYEQYF

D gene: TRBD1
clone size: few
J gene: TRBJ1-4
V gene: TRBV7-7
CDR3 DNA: TGTGCTAGCAGCCGCGGACAGGGAGGGGATGAAAAACTGTTTTTT
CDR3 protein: CASSRGQGGDEKLFF

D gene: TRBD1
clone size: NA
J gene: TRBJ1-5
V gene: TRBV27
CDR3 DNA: TGTGCCAGCAGTATCGGACAGGGGGGACAGCCCCAGCATTTT
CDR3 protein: CASSIGQGGQPQHF

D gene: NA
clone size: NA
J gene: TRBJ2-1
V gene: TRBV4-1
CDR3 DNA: TGCGCCAGCAACGATGCCCATGAGCAGTTCTTC
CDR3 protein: CASNDAHEQFF

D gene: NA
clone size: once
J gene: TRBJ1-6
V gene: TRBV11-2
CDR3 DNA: TGTGCCAGTGTGCGCGTGGGAAATTCACCCCTCCACTTT
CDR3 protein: CASVRVGNSPLHF

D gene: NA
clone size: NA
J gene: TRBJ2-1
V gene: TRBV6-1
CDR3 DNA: TGTGCCAGCAGTGAGGAAGGTCACAATGAGCAGTTCTTC
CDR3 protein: CASSEEGHNEQFF

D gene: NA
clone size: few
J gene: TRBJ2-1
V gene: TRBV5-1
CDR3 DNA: TGCGCCAGCAGCCCCCCCGGGGGGCCCCACAATGAGCAGTTCTTC
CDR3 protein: CASSPPGGPHNEQFF

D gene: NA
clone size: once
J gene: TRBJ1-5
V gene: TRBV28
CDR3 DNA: TGTGCCAGCGGGGGGCCAGGGGGCAATCAGCCCCAGCATTTT
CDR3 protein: CASGGPGGNQPQHF

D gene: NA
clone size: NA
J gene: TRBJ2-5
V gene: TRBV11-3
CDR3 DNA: TGTGCCAGCAGCGGAGATAGCCGTGAGACCCAGTACTTC
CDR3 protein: CASSGDSRETQYF

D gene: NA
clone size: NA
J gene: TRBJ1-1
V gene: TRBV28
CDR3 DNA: TGTGCCAGCAGGGTATTGGACACTGAAGCTTTCTTT
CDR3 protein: CASRVLDTEAFF

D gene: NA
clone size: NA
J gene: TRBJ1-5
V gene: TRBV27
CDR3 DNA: TGTGCCAGCAGTTCCCACCAGGGGAGGGTCAATCAGCCCCAGCATTTT
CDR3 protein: CASSSHQGRVNQPQHF

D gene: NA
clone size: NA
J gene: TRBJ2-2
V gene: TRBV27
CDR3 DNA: TGTGCCAGCAGTTTTTGGGCCGGGGAGCTGTTTTTT
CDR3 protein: CASSFWAGELFF

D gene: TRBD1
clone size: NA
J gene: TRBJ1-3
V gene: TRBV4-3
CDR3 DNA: TGCGCCAGCAGCCATGGACAGGTGGGGCACACCATATATTTT
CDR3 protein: CASSHGQVGHTIYF

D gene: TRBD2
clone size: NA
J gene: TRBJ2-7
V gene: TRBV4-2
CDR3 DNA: TGTGCCAGCAGCCAGTTGGCGGGGGGCCCGCCCCACTACGAGCAGTACTTC
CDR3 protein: CASSQLAGGPPHYEQYF

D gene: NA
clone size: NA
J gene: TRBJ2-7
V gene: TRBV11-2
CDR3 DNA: TGTGCCAGCAGCTTCCGGGCCCAAAGGGAGCAGTACTTC
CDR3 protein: CASSFRAQREQYF

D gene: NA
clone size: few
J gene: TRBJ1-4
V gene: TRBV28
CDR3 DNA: TGTGCCAGCAGTTTATCCGGACAGACTGAAAAACTGTTTTTT
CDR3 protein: CASSLSGQTEKLFF

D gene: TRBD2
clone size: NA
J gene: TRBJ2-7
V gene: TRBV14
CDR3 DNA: TGTGCCAGCAGCCCGCCGGGATCGGGGGGGAGTTCCTACGAGCAGTACTTC
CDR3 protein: CASSPPGSGGSSYEQYF

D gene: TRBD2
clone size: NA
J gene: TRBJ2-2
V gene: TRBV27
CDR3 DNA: TGTGCCAGCAGTTTATCCGGGCTACCGGGGGGCGGGGAGCTGTTTTTT
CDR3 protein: CASSLSGLPGGGELFF

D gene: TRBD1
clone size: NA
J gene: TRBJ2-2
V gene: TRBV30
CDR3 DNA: TGTGCCTGGGCCCTCGGGGACAGAGGCGTCGGGGAGCTGTTTTTT
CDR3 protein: CAWALGDRGVGELFF

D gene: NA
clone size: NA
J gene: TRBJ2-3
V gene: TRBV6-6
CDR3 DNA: TGTGCCAGCAGTCCGGGGCTGAATCACCATTTCACAGATACGCAGTATTTT
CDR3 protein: CASSPGLNHHFTDTQYF

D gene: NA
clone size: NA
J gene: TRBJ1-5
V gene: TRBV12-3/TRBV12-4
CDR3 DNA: TGTGCCAGCAGCCCTAATCAGCCCCAGCATTTT
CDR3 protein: CASSPNQPQHF

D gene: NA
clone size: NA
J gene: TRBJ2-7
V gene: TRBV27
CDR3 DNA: TGTGCCAGCAGTTTGACTGTCCTTGGTTACGAGCAGTACTTC
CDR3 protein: CASSLTVLGYEQYF

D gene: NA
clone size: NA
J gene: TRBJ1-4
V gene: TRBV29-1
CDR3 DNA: TGCAGCGTTGGGGAGGGAACTAATGAAAAACTGTTTTTT
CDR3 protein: CSVGEGTNEKLFF

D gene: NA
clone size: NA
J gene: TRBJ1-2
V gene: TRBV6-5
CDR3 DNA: TGTGCCAGCACACCTTATAAATCCGGCGGCTATGGCTACACCTTC
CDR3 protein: CASTPYKSGGYGYTF

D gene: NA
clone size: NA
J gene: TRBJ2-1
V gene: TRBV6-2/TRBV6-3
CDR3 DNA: TGTGCCAGCAGTTACTGGGGGGGGCGGAATGAGCAGTTCTTC
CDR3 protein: CASSYWGGRNEQFF

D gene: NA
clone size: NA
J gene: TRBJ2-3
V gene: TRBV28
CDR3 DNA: TGTGCTTCACAGGGTAACGCAGATACGCAGTATTTT
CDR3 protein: CASQGNADTQYF

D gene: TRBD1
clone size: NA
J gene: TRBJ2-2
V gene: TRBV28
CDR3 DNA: TGTGCCAGCAGTACGACAGGGGGCCTACCCGGGGAGCTGTTTTTT
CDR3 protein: CASSTTGGLPGELFF

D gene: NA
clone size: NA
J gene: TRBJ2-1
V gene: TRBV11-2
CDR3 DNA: TGTGCCAGCAGCTTCCCGGCAGTTTTTTACAATGAGCAGTTCTTC
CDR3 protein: CASSFPAVFYNEQFF

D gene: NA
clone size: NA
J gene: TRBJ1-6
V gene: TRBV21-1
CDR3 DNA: TGTGCCAGCAGGGACTTAAGGGGACCCTTTTATAATTCACCCCTCCACTTT
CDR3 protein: CASRDLRGPFYNSPLHF

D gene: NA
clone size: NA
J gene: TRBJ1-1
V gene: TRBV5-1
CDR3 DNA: TGCGCCAGCAGCTTGGGGTGGACAGAGATCGGGGGAGCTTTCTTT
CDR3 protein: CASSLGWTEIGGAFF

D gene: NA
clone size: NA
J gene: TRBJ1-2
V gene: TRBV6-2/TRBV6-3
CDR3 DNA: TGTGCCAGCAGTCGAGGACTCTATGGCTACACCTTC
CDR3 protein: CASSRGLYGYTF

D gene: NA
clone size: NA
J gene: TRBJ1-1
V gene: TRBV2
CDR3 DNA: TGTGCCAGCAGTGTAGGTGCGGCTTTCTTT
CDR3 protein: CASSVGAAFF

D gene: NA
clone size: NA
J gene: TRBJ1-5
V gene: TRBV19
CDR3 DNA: TGTGCCAGTAGTATAGATCCTCAGGGGACGCCCCAGCATTTT
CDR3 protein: CASSIDPQGTPQHF

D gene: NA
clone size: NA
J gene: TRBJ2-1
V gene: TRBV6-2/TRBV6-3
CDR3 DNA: TGTGCCAGCAGCCCTTGGGGGACTGAGAACTACAATGAGCAGTTCTTC
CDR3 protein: CASSPWGTENYNEQFF

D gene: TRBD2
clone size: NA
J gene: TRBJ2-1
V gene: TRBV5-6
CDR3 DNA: TGTGCCAGCAGCTTGCTAGCGGGCTCCTACAATGAGCAGTTCTTC
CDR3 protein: CASSLLAGSYNEQFF

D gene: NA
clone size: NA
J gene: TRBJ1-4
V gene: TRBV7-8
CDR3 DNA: TGTGCCAGCAGCCTCCTCGGGGCAACTAATGAAAAACTGTTTTTT
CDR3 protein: CASSLLGATNEKLFF

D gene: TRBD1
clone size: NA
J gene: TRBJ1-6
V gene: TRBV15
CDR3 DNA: TGTGCCACCAGCAGCTCTTTACTCCGGGACAGGGGAATAGGGTCACCCCTCCACTTT
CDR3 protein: CATSSSLLRDRGIGSPLHF